A single sample is the source of the 22 T cell receptor beta chains below, sequenced in a study of response to subunit inactivated influenza vaccine listed by TCRdb under 2018. The library was produced with RT-PCR. The sequencing machine was an Illumina HiSeq 2500. The public reads were reanalyzed by TCRdb: fastp trimming at Q25, MiXCR alignment, in-frame beta chains only. Every CDR3 protein is listed once, alongside the most common genes and DNA of its rows. In all, the sample holds around 650,000 distinct CDR3 sequences, and approximately 14% of those were seen once. 11% of the sample is in the top ten clones. Here the sequenced sample was PBMCs from blood, taken 11 to 12 days after vaccination. Receptors originate from a man between 50 and 59 years old who received an inactivated influenza vaccine. Donor details come from another sample of the same person, matched by shared clones.

The chain has TRBV6-2 or TRBV6-3 and TRBJ1-2; perhaps TRBD1 as D (5 bases). This CDR3 spans 11 amino acids. Germline assignment: CDR1 MNHEY and CDR2 SVGEGT. The V gene lost 6 bases and the J gene lost 14 bases, with 16 bases spanning the gap. The CDR3: CASSRGAVMTF. The CDR3 coding sequence is TGTGCCAGCAGCCGCGGGGCAGTGATGACCTTC.

This clonotype was picked up a small number of times. The rearrangement links TRBV20-1 to TRBJ2-1, with D possibly being TRBD2 (6 bases). With 3 bases removed from V and 7 bases from J, the gap between germline ends came to 22 bases. CDR1 and CDR2 from the germline V gene are DFQATT and SNEGSKA (reference sequence). This CDR3 spans 16 amino acids. The DNA of the CDR3 is TGCAGTGCTAGTCGGCTAGGTGACTACCGGGGGAATGAGCAGTTCTTC. Translated: CSASRLGDYRGNEQFF.

This clonotype was found a few times. The V gene is TRBV10-3, the J gene TRBJ1-2; 10 bases fit TRBD1. Trimming cost V 4 bases and J 8 bases; bases outside gene matches: 4. This CDR3 has 13 amino acids. Germline CDR1 and CDR2: ENHRY and SYGVKD. For the CDR3, the DNA is TGTGCCATCAGTGTAGGACAGGGGGGCGGCTACACCTTC. Translation gives CAISVGQGGGYTF.

Only a few counts were recorded for this clonotype. V and J are TRBV4-2 and TRBJ1-4, with 10 bases fitting TRBD1. CDR3 size: 15 residues. V shed 4 bases and J 8 bases; nucleotides not matched to a gene: 7. Per germline, CDR1 LGHNA and CDR2 YNFKEQ. CDR3 protein: CASSRRDRGGEKLFF. CDR3 coding DNA: TGTGCCAGCAGCCGCCGGGACAGGGGAGGCGAAAAACTGTTTTTT.

This clonotype was seen only a few times. The chain uses TRBV20-1 and TRBJ2-1; 8 bases match TRBD1. CDR1 and CDR2 (germline): DFQATT, SNEGSKA (reference sequence). J gave up 9 bases and V 3 bases, and 16 bases lay outside the gene matches. The CDR3 spans 16 residues. As DNA, the CDR3 is TGCAGTGCTAGGAAAGAAACGGACAGGGCAATGGGTGAGCAGTTCTTC. Residues: CSARKETDRAMGEQFF.

This chain connects TRBV15 to TRBJ2-5; 12 bases map to TRBD2. The J segment lost 5 bases and the V segment lost 0 bases, leaving 10 bases of the junction unmatched. CDR3 length: 18 residues. Germline values: CDR1 LNHNV, CDR2 YYDKDF (reference sequence). This CDR3 reads CATSRDAASGGAWETQYF. The CDR3 DNA reads TGTGCCACCAGCAGAGATGCGGCTAGCGGGGGGGCCTGGGAGACCCAGTACTTC.

The chain is built from TRBV29-1 and TRBJ2-7; TRBD1 agrees at 7 bases. V dropped 0 bases and J dropped 6; count of bases not matched to a gene: 11. The CDR3 is made up of 15 amino acids. CDR1 and CDR2 (germline): SQVTM, ANQGSEA. CDR3 sequence reads: CSVEDLKDRRSEQYF. The DNA of the CDR3 is TGCAGCGTTGAAGATCTAAAGGACAGGAGGTCCGAGCAGTACTTC.

In its sample, this clonotype was seen many times. The CDR3 is CASSGTGAGPTDTQYF. The DNA for the CDR3 is TGTGCCAGCAGCGGGACTGGGGCGGGCCCCACAGATACGCAGTATTTT. The chain recombines TRBV12-3 or TRBV12-4 with TRBJ2-3; tentatively, D is TRBD2 (6 bases). The V end lost 6 bases, the J end lost 2 bases, and 18 bases lay between the germline ends. The CDR3 runs 16 residues.

This chain connects TRBV7-6 to TRBJ2-7; 11 positions match TRBD2. J lost 3 bases, V lost 5 bases, and 15 bases had no gene match. This CDR3 comprises 18 residues. Germline V gene lookup returns CDR1 SGHVS and CDR2 FNYEAQ. CDR3 DNA: TGTGCCAGCAGCCCAAGGACTAGCGGGCTTCTTGGGGGCTACGAGCAGTACTTC. It translates to CASSPRTSGLLGGYEQYF.

The V gene is TRBV20-1, the J gene TRBJ2-1; D not certain. The CDR3 spans 12 residues. Germline V gene data show CDR1 as DFQATT and CDR2 as SNEGSKA (reference sequence). The V end was cut by 2 bases, the J end by 5 bases, with 7 bases between. Here the CDR3 DNA reads TGCAGTGCTAGACTACTCCACAATGAGCAGTTCTTC. Encoded protein: CSARLLHNEQFF.

This clonotype showed up many times. J is TRBJ1-2 and V is TRBV12-3 or TRBV12-4; D perhaps matches TRBD1 (5 bases). V was cut by 3 bases and J by 5 bases, with 16 bases left in between. The CDR3 contains 15 residues. CDR3 in amino acids: CASSLGIGAIYGYTF. CDR3 nucleotide sequence: TGTGCCAGCAGTTTGGGAATAGGGGCGATATATGGCTACACCTTC.

This clonotype has at least ten counts. The chain has TRBV7-2 and TRBJ2-3; D not resolved. This CDR3 contains 11 residues. CDR1 and CDR2 from the germline V gene are SGHTA and FQGNSA. V was clipped by 5 bases and J by 4 bases, with 4 bases between them. The CDR3 sequence: CASSQPDTQYF. CDR3 in DNA: TGTGCCAGCAGCCAACCAGATACGCAGTATTTT. The variable domain in full, with the rest retrieved from reference TRBV7-2 and TRBJ2-3, is GAGVSQSPSNKVTEKGKDVELRCDPISGHTALYWYRQSLGQGLEFLIYFQGNSAPDKSGLPSDRFSAERTGGSVSTLTIQRTQQEDSAVYLCASSQPDTQYFGPGTRLTVL.

The table lists this clonotype with many counts. The rearrangement links TRBV11-2 to TRBJ1-1; D is unresolved. The V gene lost 0 bases and the J gene lost 0 bases, with 5 bases spanning the gap. Germline values: CDR1 SGHAT, CDR2 FQNNGV. The CDR3 consists of 14 residues. CDR3 nucleotides: TGTGCCAGCAGCTTAGATCGGATGAACACTGAAGCTTTCTTT. Its translation is CASSLDRMNTEAFF.

This clonotype was seen a few times. The chain carries TRBV20-1 and TRBJ2-7; D ambiguous. V shed 1 base and J shed 1 base, with 11 bases lying between them. Germline loops: CDR1 DFQATT, CDR2 SNEGSKA (reference sequence). The CDR3 consists of 14 residues. The CDR3 protein is CSARAYSLSYEQYF. The CDR3 nucleotides are TGCAGTGCTAGAGCCTATTCTCTGTCCTACGAGCAGTACTTC.

This clonotype was detected only a few times. CDR3 protein: CASSPGGTGIDTQYF. CDR3 DNA sequence: TGTGCCAGCAGCCCCGGCGGTACAGGGATAGATACGCAGTATTTT. The rearrangement links TRBV11-2 to TRBJ2-3, with D tentatively TRBD1 (6 bases). The CDR3 has 15 residues. The V end was cut by 5 bases, the J end by 5 bases, with 17 bases between. Germline CDR1 reads SGHAT; CDR2 reads FQNNGV.

In this sample, this clonotype turned up a few times. The rearrangement joins TRBV24-1 to TRBJ1-2; 10 nucleotides match TRBD1. Germline lookup yields CDR1 KGHDR and CDR2 SFDVKD. The ends lost 6 bases at V and 8 bases at J; junction bases unmatched: 5. This CDR3 comprises 13 residues. CDR3: CATSTGTGVGYTF. In nucleotides, the CDR3 is TGTGCCACCAGTACCGGGACAGGGGTCGGCTACACCTTC.

The chain joins TRBV7-2 to TRBJ2-6; TRBD1 matches 9 bases. The germline V gene encodes CDR1 SGHTA and CDR2 FQGNSA. J gave up 2 bases and V 5 bases, and 7 bases lay outside the gene matches. This CDR3 region has 17 residues. The CDR3 here is CASSLQGALAGANVLTF. CDR3 DNA: TGTGCCAGCAGCCTACAGGGGGCGCTCGCTGGGGCCAACGTCCTGACTTTC.

The V call is TRBV2, the J call TRBJ2-7; D uncertain. Germline CDR1 and CDR2: SNHLY and FYNNEI. V dropped 1 base and J dropped 3 bases, with 4 bases sitting between them. CDR3 length: 12 amino acids. For the CDR3, the DNA is TGTGCCAGCAGTGAAGTTTACTACGAGCAGTACTTC. Translated: CASSEVYYEQYF.

This clonotype was observed many times. V usage is TRBV7-8 and J usage is TRBJ2-2; D is unresolved. This CDR3 has 12 amino acids. With 5 bases removed from V and 5 bases from J, the gap between germline ends came to 6 bases. CDR1 is SGHVS and CDR2 is FQNEAQ in the germline V gene. The CDR3 region has the DNA TGTGCCAGCAGCGCTCCTACCGGGGAGCTGTTTTTT. As protein: CASSAPTGELFF.

This clonotype was seen more than once but under ten times. The chain uses TRBV11-2 and TRBJ2-5; TRBD2 matches 10 bases. The V gene end was trimmed by 5 bases and the J gene end by 3 bases; junction bases not matched to a gene: 6. Germline loops: CDR1 SGHAT, CDR2 FQNNGV. This CDR3 has 15 amino acids. The CDR3 sequence is CASSRKGLAKETQYF. The DNA of the CDR3 is TGTGCCAGCAGCAGAAAGGGACTAGCGAAAGAGACCCAGTACTTC.

This clonotype came up a few times. The genes are TRBV6-5 and TRBJ1-1, with 7 bases aligning to TRBD1. Germline loops: CDR1 MNHEY, CDR2 SVGAGI. V shed 4 bases, J shed 5 bases, and the junction held 10 bases outside the gene matches. The CDR3 length is 15 residues. CDR3 bases: TGTGCCAGCAGTTCGAGACAGGGTTGGGTAACTGAAGCTTTCTTT. Its protein is CASSSRQGWVTEAFF.

This clonotype was observed a few times. V gene TRBV4-1 combines with J gene TRBJ2-7, with D possibly being TRBD1 (6 bases). The CDR3 has 15 amino acids. V lost 1 base and J 0 bases, leaving 10 bases between the germline ends. Per germline, CDR1 MGHRA and CDR2 YSYEKL. The CDR3 here is CASSQGDRFSYEQYF. The CDR3 region has the DNA TGCGCCAGCAGCCAAGGAGACAGGTTCTCCTACGAGCAGTACTTC.